This T cell receptor beta chain emerged from a study of shared clonotypes between healthy human individuals. Study in general: Each donor's CD4 naive and CD4 memory cells filled three plates apiece, CD8 naive two, and CD8 memory one. Study findings and constraints: When naive CD4 clonotypes were compared across a few donors, approximately 5% were shared.

The CDR3 runs 16 residues. Trimming took off 4 bases at V and 4 bases at J, with 20 bases between the two ends. Germline V gene lookup returns CDR1 SGDLS and CDR2 YYNGEE. Profiling relied on immunoSEQ multiplex PCR, and the TCRdb table lists in-frame clones only, not all of them. Seen here are about 120,000 clones, 55% to 70% observed once, and the top ten hold 24%. Regarding this clone: Its antigen is not identified.

This receptor was taken from a woman aged 25 to 39 in good health. V usage is TRBV9 and J usage is TRBJ2-5; D might be TRBD1 or TRBD2, each matching 5 bases. Sequencing was performed on memory CD8+ T cells sorted from blood. Subset of the sample: CD45RO+ cells pooled with CCR7-negative TemRA cells. The CDR3 protein is CASSHSSRDLGETQYF. CDR3 coding DNA: TGTGCCAGCAGCCATTCATCCCGGGACCTAGGAGAGACCCAGTACTTC.